Listed below are T cell receptor beta chains from one sample, sequenced in a study of blood T cell repertoires in COVID-19. Only in-frame clones appear in the TCRdb table, and some are missing; sequencing was by immunoSEQ multiplex PCR. Among some 150,000 clones, roughly 82% were seen once, and the ten largest hold 8.4%. The sequenced material came from peripheral blood. All receptors come from a woman in her seventies with acute or convalescent COVID-19. CDR3s include the opening cysteine and the closing phenylalanine or tryptophan. The order of the fields is D gene, J gene, clone size, V gene, CDR3 protein, CDR3 DNA. The D gene is left open where the match is weak. Clone sizes are given selectively: once, few, many, or a class where the clone is expanded.

d_gene: -
j_gene: TRBJ1-5
abundance: -
v_gene: TRBV20-1
CDR3aa: CSASYRPNQPQHF
CDR3nt: TGCAGTGCTAGTTACAGGCCCAATCAGCCCCAGCATTTT

d_gene: TRBD2
j_gene: TRBJ2-7
abundance: -
v_gene: TRBV7-2
CDR3aa: CASSSTSGRGYEQYF
CDR3nt: TGTGCCAGCAGCTCCACTAGCGGGAGAGGATACGAGCAGTACTTC

d_gene: TRBD1
j_gene: TRBJ1-4
abundance: -
v_gene: TRBV19
CDR3aa: CASGWDSKLFF
CDR3nt: TGTGCCAGTGGTTGGGACAGCAAACTGTTTTTT

d_gene: TRBD1
j_gene: TRBJ1-2
abundance: many
v_gene: TRBV9
CDR3aa: CASSFSGQPNYGYTF
CDR3nt: TGTGCCAGCAGCTTTTCGGGACAGCCTAACTATGGCTACACCTTC

d_gene: -
j_gene: TRBJ1-5
abundance: -
v_gene: TRBV29-1
CDR3aa: CSVGAGNQPQHF
CDR3nt: TGCAGCGTTGGGGCAGGGAATCAGCCCCAGCATTTT

d_gene: -
j_gene: TRBJ1-3
abundance: -
v_gene: TRBV5-4
CDR3aa: CASSFRSPFSGNTIYF
CDR3nt: TGTGCCAGCAGCTTCCGGTCACCTTTCTCTGGAAACACCATATATTTT

d_gene: TRBD1
j_gene: TRBJ1-1
abundance: -
v_gene: TRBV6-5
CDR3aa: CASSSGTGLSEAFF
CDR3nt: TGTGCCAGCAGTTCCGGGACAGGTTTGTCTGAAGCTTTCTTT

d_gene: -
j_gene: TRBJ1-4
abundance: -
v_gene: TRBV7-9
CDR3aa: CASSLVGGEKLFF
CDR3nt: TGTGCCAGCAGCTTAGTCGGTGGTGAAAAACTGTTTTTT

d_gene: -
j_gene: TRBJ1-2
abundance: once
v_gene: TRBV3-1/TRBV3-2
CDR3aa: CASSQGTGGNYGYTF
CDR3nt: TGTGCCAGCAGCCAAGGGACGGGAGGTAACTATGGCTACACCTTC

d_gene: -
j_gene: TRBJ2-3
abundance: -
v_gene: TRBV2
CDR3aa: CASNLATDTQYF
CDR3nt: TGTGCCAGCAACCTAGCGACAGATACGCAGTATTTT